These T cell receptor beta chains were read from a single sample in a study of shared clonotypes between healthy human individuals. Data came from immunoSEQ multiplex PCR; TCRdb stores just in-frame clones and leaves some out. The repertoire holds roughly 1,600,000 clones, with 98% as singletons. Sequencing was performed on naive CD4+ T cells sorted from blood. These receptors were collected from a man in his thirties or forties in good health. Both conserved end residues are part of each CDR3. A D gene is named only where the DNA matches it firmly. Only part of the rows carry a size: once, few, many, or a class if the clone is expanded.

j_gene: TRBJ2-1
abundance: .
d_gene: .
v_gene: TRBV2
CDR3aa: CASTNLAHEQFF
CDR3nt: TGTGCCAGCACCAACCTAGCCCATGAGCAGTTCTTC

j_gene: TRBJ2-3
abundance: .
d_gene: TRBD2
v_gene: TRBV5-4
CDR3aa: CASSLWGGRSTDTQYF
CDR3nt: TGTGCCAGCAGCTTGTGGGGCGGGAGAAGCACAGATACGCAGTATTTT

j_gene: TRBJ2-1
abundance: .
d_gene: TRBD2
v_gene: TRBV6-5
CDR3aa: CASSASGSVGGQFF
CDR3nt: TGTGCCAGCAGTGCTAGCGGGAGTGTGGGCGGGCAGTTCTTC

j_gene: TRBJ2-7
abundance: few
d_gene: .
v_gene: TRBV5-6
CDR3aa: CASSSLDGTYEQYF
CDR3nt: TGTGCCAGCAGCTCGTTAGATGGTACCTACGAGCAGTACTTC

j_gene: TRBJ2-1
abundance: .
d_gene: .
v_gene: TRBV7-2
CDR3aa: CASSLRRGSYNEQFF
CDR3nt: TGTGCCAGCAGCTTAAGAAGAGGGAGTTACAATGAGCAGTTCTTC

j_gene: TRBJ2-1
abundance: .
d_gene: .
v_gene: TRBV27
CDR3aa: CASSVASGRIRRSYNEQFF
CDR3nt: TGTGCCAGCAGTGTAGCGTCGGGGCGGATTCGACGCTCCTACAATGAGCAGTTCTTC

j_gene: TRBJ2-1
abundance: .
d_gene: .
v_gene: TRBV6-1
CDR3aa: CASSEGQLTTYNEQFF
CDR3nt: TGTGCCAGCAGTGAAGGACAGCTAACTACCTACAATGAGCAGTTCTTC

j_gene: TRBJ1-4
abundance: .
d_gene: .
v_gene: TRBV14
CDR3aa: CASSRGRWSREKLFF
CDR3nt: TGTGCCAGCAGTCGTGGACGGTGGAGTCGGGAAAAACTGTTTTTT

j_gene: TRBJ2-1
abundance: .
d_gene: .
v_gene: TRBV29-1
CDR3aa: CSGHSYNEQFF
CDR3nt: TGCAGCGGGCATAGCTACAATGAGCAGTTCTTC

j_gene: TRBJ1-2
abundance: .
d_gene: .
v_gene: TRBV30
CDR3aa: CAWKSRADYGYTF
CDR3nt: TGTGCCTGGAAGAGCAGAGCGGACTATGGCTACACCTTC

j_gene: TRBJ2-7
abundance: .
d_gene: TRBD2
v_gene: TRBV5-1
CDR3aa: CASSSRTSGDSSYEQYF
CDR3nt: TGCGCCAGCAGCTCCCGGACTAGCGGAGATAGCTCCTACGAGCAGTACTTC

j_gene: TRBJ2-3
abundance: .
d_gene: .
v_gene: TRBV27
CDR3aa: CASSLAGTDTQYF
CDR3nt: TGTGCCAGCAGTTTAGCGGGGACAGATACGCAGTATTTT

j_gene: TRBJ1-3
abundance: .
d_gene: .
v_gene: TRBV7-9
CDR3aa: CASSLHTGNTIYF
CDR3nt: TGTGCCAGCAGCTTACACACTGGAAACACCATATATTTT

j_gene: TRBJ2-7
abundance: .
d_gene: TRBD2
v_gene: TRBV7-9
CDR3aa: CASSLDSGRFTYEQYF
CDR3nt: TGTGCCAGCAGCTTAGATAGCGGGAGGTTCACCTACGAGCAGTACTTC

j_gene: TRBJ2-5
abundance: .
d_gene: TRBD2
v_gene: TRBV30
CDR3aa: CAWTSGRRVLRETQYF
CDR3nt: TGTGCTTGGACTAGCGGGAGAAGGGTGCTTAGGGAGACCCAGTACTTC

j_gene: TRBJ2-1
abundance: .
d_gene: TRBD2
v_gene: TRBV2
CDR3aa: CASRTSGRSYNEQFF
CDR3nt: TGTGCCAGCAGAACTAGCGGGAGGTCCTACAATGAGCAGTTCTTC

j_gene: TRBJ1-1
abundance: .
d_gene: .
v_gene: TRBV6-4
CDR3aa: CASSFAQERMNTEAFF
CDR3nt: TGTGCCAGCAGTTTCGCACAGGAGCGAATGAACACTGAAGCTTTCTTT

j_gene: TRBJ2-7
abundance: .
d_gene: TRBD1
v_gene: TRBV7-9
CDR3aa: CASSNGDRKSSYEQYF
CDR3nt: TGTGCCAGCAGCAACGGGGACAGGAAGAGCTCCTACGAGCAGTACTTC

j_gene: TRBJ2-5
abundance: .
d_gene: .
v_gene: TRBV5-1
CDR3aa: CASSLAGPETQYF
CDR3nt: TGCGCCAGCAGCTTGGCGGGTCCGGAGACCCAGTACTTC

j_gene: TRBJ2-1
abundance: .
d_gene: .
v_gene: TRBV14
CDR3aa: CASSQELWRNEQFF
CDR3nt: TGTGCCAGCAGCCAAGAACTGTGGCGGAATGAGCAGTTCTTC

j_gene: TRBJ2-3
abundance: .
d_gene: TRBD2
v_gene: TRBV6-1
CDR3aa: CASSEAVRGITDTQYF
CDR3nt: TGTGCCAGCAGTGAGGCCGTGCGGGGGATCACAGATACGCAGTATTTT

j_gene: TRBJ2-1
abundance: .
d_gene: .
v_gene: TRBV11-2
CDR3aa: CASSFPGPPGNEQFF
CDR3nt: TGTGCCAGCAGCTTCCCGGGACCTCCAGGGAATGAGCAGTTCTTC

j_gene: TRBJ2-7
abundance: .
d_gene: .
v_gene: TRBV5-1
CDR3aa: CASSLGGDSYEQYF
CDR3nt: TGCGCCAGCAGCTTGGGCGGGGACTCCTACGAGCAGTACTTC

j_gene: TRBJ1-2
abundance: once
d_gene: .
v_gene: TRBV7-9
CDR3aa: CASSFRGGYTF
CDR3nt: TGTGCCAGCAGCTTCAGGGGCGGCTACACCTTC

j_gene: TRBJ2-1
abundance: .
d_gene: TRBD2
v_gene: TRBV5-4
CDR3aa: CASSLLAGGGPGEQFF
CDR3nt: TGTGCCAGCAGCCTTCTAGCGGGAGGAGGTCCGGGTGAGCAGTTCTTC

j_gene: TRBJ1-1
abundance: .
d_gene: .
v_gene: TRBV30
CDR3aa: CAWTEPSGLNTEAFF
CDR3nt: TGTGCCTGGACCGAACCCTCGGGGCTCAACACTGAAGCTTTCTTT

j_gene: TRBJ1-1
abundance: .
d_gene: .
v_gene: TRBV5-6
CDR3aa: CASSLMGREAFF
CDR3nt: TGTGCCAGCAGCTTAATGGGGCGTGAAGCTTTCTTT

j_gene: TRBJ2-1
abundance: .
d_gene: .
v_gene: TRBV7-2
CDR3aa: CASSSTRVANEQFF
CDR3nt: TGTGCCAGCAGCTCAACCAGGGTTGCCAATGAGCAGTTCTTC